This T cell receptor (beta chain) was recorded in a study of beta chain features in type 1 diabetes. At the level of the study: The samples had about 100,000,000 sorted cells examined in all.

From germline, CDR1 is SNHLY and CDR2 FYNNEI. CDR3 size: 15 residues. The trim removed 4 bases at V and 4 bases at J, leaving 10 bases unmatched. Expressed TCRB transcripts were sequenced because the isolated RNA had all been reverse transcribed beforehand. The method was immunoSEQ multiplex PCR; TCRdb's version includes in-frame clones alone and lacks a portion of them. This table has over 700,000 clones, roughly a sixth appearing once. Purity exceeded 95% in all sorted populations. This clone occurred a few times. What it recognizes is unknown. Study-level points and caveats: Shorter TCRB CDR3s, moderately but significantly so, were found in Type 1 diabetes patients in all four CD4+ subsets. In patients and controls equally, PCR might favor templates that are shorter.

The source of this sequence is a woman aged 18-29 years in good health. The sequenced material came from naive CD4+ T cells from blood. The chain carries TRBV2 and TRBJ2-7; TRBD2 agrees at 7 bases. CDR3 amino acids: CASSVFRTRGYEQYF. The CDR3 DNA follows: TGTGCCAGCAGTGTATTCCGGACTAGGGGATACGAGCAGTACTTC. The full variable domain, with the rest looked up from reference TRBV2 and TRBJ2-7, is EPEVTQTPSHQVTQMGQEVILRCVPISNHLYFYWYRQILGQKVEFLVSFYNNEISEKSEIFDDQFSVERPDGSNFTLKIRSTKLEDSAMYFCASSVFRTRGYEQYFGPGTRLTVT.